The sequence of this T cell receptor (beta chain) was determined in a study of blood T cell repertoires in COVID-19 (dated by TCRdb to 2020 to 2022). Turning to the overall study: Samples from collaborators originated in the United States, Italy and Spain and spanned both the acute and convalescent phases of COVID-19. The prospective study material was composed of cDNA or gDNA derived from T cells, B-cell-depleted T cells, or PBMCs. Deeply sampled blood TCRbeta repertoires from subjects exposed to, actively infected with, or recovered from COVID-19 were included in the dataset. A freely available public database, intended as a resource for researchers studying the immune response to SARS-CoV-2, is where the repertoires were released. The samples were drawn from two sources: the first 160 participants of the ongoing ImmuneRACE study, and 1,254 subjects contributed by 6 global collaborators. A de-identified subject ID, COVID-19 status, age in years and sex were almost always included in the sample metadata. Where available, HLA class I and class II types were obtained from metadata supplied by the sample provider rather than from assay-based typing. Results the study describes overall, beyond this receptor: The amount of clinical and demographic metadata varied by source and participant and was provided uncurated.

The immunoSEQ Assay, a bias-controlled multiplex PCR, was used to amplify TCRbeta CDR3 regions from genomic DNA. The published analysis was carried out like this. The number of nucleated cells in each sample was estimated by amplification of reference gene primers within the assay. To quantify the absolute abundance of each unique TCRbeta CDR3 rearrangement, sequence reads were collapsed and filtered. For each sample, productive Simpson clonality was calculated by taking the square root of Simpson's diversity index across productive rearrangements. This immuneACCESS table, as held by TCRdb, lists in-frame sequences with V and J called but not all clones. Of the missing ones, under half trace to an unresolved V gene in checked studies; the others have no known cause. V and J calls and clone size follow that table, whereas D and trimming were derived from the DNA. Across this sample there are about 300,000 clones, with around nine tenths seen only once. The ten largest clones add up to 2.5% to 3.5% of the sample.

The V and J ends are trimmed by 1 base and 0 bases, leaving 17 bases between them. The germline V gene gives CDR1 as SGHRS and CDR2 as YFSETQ. The CDR3 goes from the cysteine to the phenylalanine over 17 residues. The CDR3 DNA has 51 bases and is translated from base 1. Participants in the prospective study were enrolled through a virtual design, were aged about 18 to 90 years, and lived in 24 United States geographic areas. In the prospective study, cohorts were assigned on the basis of participant-reported clinical history obtained from a screening survey and a study questionnaire. Exposed participants had been in contact, within 2 weeks of entering the study, with a person who had a PCR-confirmed or clinician-diagnosed case of COVID-19. In the prospective study, mobile phlebotomists collected whole blood, serum and a nasopharyngeal or oropharyngeal swab from each participant. Additional blood draws and questionnaires over an approximately 2-month period could optionally be provided by prospective study participants. Before DNA extraction, prospective study blood samples were shipped either frozen or at room temperature.

To note about this clone: Its antigen is currently not known. The record has no base qualities; no much larger clone is one base away.

The TCR originated in a woman in her forties or fifties who had been exposed to COVID-19. The V and J genes are TRBV5-1 and TRBJ2-7; TRBD1 is perhaps the D gene, given 6 matching bases. Material: PBMCs or T cells enriched from blood (not recorded which). This receptor carries the CDR3 CASSLIPRGVSSYEQYF. The DNA sequence follows: TGCGCCAGCAGCTTGATACCCAGGGGAGTAAGCTCCTACGAGCAGTACTTC.